This TCR beta chain was recovered during a study of T cell responses to AZD1222 COVID-19 vaccine. This clone turned up a few times. Its antigen remains unknown. The V gene lost 1 base and the J gene lost 0 bases, with 7 bases spanning the gap. The germline V gene encodes CDR1 MNHEY and CDR2 SMNVEV (reference sequence). There are 14 residues in the CDR3. Second-dose intervals near 4 or 12 weeks were combined. Clones were read by immunoSEQ multiplex PCR, and TCRdb kept only the in-frame ones, dropping some. The sample contains fewer than 150,000 clones, 88% of which appear only once. General study findings and limits: Nearly half of spike-specific TCRs reportedly target unmutated variant regions. Spike was spanned by vaccine-associated CD4 TCRs, which were dominant at 160-218 and 743-854. Only a handful of AZD1222 recipients, roughly six in all, had baseline seropositivity.

This rearrangement joins TRBV27 to TRBJ2-7; unclear D gene. Sequencing was performed on peripheral blood, taken 28 days after the second AZD1222 dose. The clonotype comes from an adult who received the AZD1222 COVID-19 vaccine. The CDR3 DNA reads TGTGCCAGCAGTTTATACTACTCCTCCTACGAGCAGTACTTC. Its protein is CASSLYYSSYEQYF.